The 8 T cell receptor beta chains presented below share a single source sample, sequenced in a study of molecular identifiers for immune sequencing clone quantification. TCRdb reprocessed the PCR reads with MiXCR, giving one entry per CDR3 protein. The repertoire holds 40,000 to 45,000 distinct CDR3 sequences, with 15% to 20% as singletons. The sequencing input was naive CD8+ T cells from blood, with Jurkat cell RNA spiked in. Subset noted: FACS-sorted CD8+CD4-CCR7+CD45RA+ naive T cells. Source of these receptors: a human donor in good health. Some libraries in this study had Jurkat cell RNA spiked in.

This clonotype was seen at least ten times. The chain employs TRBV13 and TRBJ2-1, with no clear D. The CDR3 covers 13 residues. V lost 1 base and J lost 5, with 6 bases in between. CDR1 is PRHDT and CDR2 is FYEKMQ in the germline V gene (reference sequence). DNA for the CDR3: TGTGCCAGCAGCTTAGAAGGGCACAATGAGCAGTTCTTC. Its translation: CASSLEGHNEQFF.

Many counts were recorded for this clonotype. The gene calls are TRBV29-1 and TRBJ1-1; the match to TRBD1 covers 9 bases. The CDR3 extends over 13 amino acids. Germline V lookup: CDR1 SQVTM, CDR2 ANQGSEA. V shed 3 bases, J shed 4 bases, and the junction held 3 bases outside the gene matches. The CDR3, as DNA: TGCAGCGTTGAGGGACAGGGTGTCACTGAAGCTTTCTTT. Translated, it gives CSVEGQGVTEAFF.

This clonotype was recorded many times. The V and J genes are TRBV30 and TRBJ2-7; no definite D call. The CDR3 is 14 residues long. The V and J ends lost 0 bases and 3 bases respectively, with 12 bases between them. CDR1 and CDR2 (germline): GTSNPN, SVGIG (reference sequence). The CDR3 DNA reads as TGTGCCTGGAGTGTACCGGGTTTAAGCTACGAGCAGTACTTC. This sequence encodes CAWSVPGLSYEQYF.

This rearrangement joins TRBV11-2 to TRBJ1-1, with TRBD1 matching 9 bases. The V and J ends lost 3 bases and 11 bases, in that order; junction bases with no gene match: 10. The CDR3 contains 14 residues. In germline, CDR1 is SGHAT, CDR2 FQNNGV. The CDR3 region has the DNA TGTGCCAGCAGCTTTACAGGGGGCGCGTTGGGGGCTTTCTTT. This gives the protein CASSFTGGALGAFF.

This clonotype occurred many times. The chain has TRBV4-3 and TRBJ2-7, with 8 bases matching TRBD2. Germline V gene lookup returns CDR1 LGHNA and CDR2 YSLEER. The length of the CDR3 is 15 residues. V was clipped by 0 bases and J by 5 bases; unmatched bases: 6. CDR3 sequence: CASSQDRTSPHEQYF. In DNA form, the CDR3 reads TGCGCCAGCAGCCAAGATCGGACTAGCCCCCACGAGCAGTACTTC.

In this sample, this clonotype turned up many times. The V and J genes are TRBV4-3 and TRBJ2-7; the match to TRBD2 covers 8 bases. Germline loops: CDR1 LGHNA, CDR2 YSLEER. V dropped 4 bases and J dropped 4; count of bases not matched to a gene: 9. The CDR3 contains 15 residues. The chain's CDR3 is CASSPSGAGAYEQYF. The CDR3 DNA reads TGCGCCAGCAGCCCCTCGGGAGCGGGGGCATACGAGCAGTACTTC.

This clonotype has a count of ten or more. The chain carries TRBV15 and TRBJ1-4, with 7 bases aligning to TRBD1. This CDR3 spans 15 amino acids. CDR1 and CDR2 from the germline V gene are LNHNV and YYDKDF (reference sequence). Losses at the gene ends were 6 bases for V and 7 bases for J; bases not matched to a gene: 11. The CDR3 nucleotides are TGTGCCACCAGTACCACAGGGGTTTCATCTGAAAAACTGTTTTTT. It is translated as CATSTTGVSSEKLFF.

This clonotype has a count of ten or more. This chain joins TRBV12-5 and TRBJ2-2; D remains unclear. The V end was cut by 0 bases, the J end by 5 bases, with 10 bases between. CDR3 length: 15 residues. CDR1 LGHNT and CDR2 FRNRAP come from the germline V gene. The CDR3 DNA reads TGTGCTAGTGGTTTGGTCCCTCATAAGACCGGGGAGCTGTTTTTT. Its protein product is CASGLVPHKTGELFF.